Listed below are T cell receptor beta chains from one sample, sequenced in a study of OX40 agonist ivuxolimab in advanced cancers. The method was immunoSEQ multiplex PCR; TCRdb's version includes in-frame clones alone and lacks a portion of them. This table has fewer than 90,000 clones, around 87% appearing once. Here the sequenced sample was CD4+ or CD8+ T cells sorted from blood, taken in a trial of the OX40 agonist ivuxolimab. The origin of the receptors is an adult with an advanced solid tumor such as melanoma, head and neck, liver or kidney cancer. CDR3s include the opening cysteine and the closing phenylalanine or tryptophan. D genes are given only for firm matches. Part of the rows lack a size; the others show once, few, many or a class for expanded clones.

. TRBJ1-4 . TRBV28 TGTGCCAGCAGTTTAGAGGAGCCGGGCACTAATGAAAAACTGTTTTTT CASSLEEPGTNEKLFF
. TRBJ1-4 . TRBV29-1 TGCAGCGTTCGGGACACATACTCAACTAATGAAAAACTGTTTTTT CSVRDTYSTNEKLFF
. TRBJ2-7 . TRBV19 TGTGCCAGTAACAGGGGTTGGGGGGACTACGAGCAGTACTTC CASNRGWGDYEQYF
. TRBJ1-2 TRBD1 TRBV28 TGTGCCAGCAGCCAAGACGCATTTGGACAGGAACGCGGCTACACCTTC CASSQDAFGQERGYTF
. TRBJ2-5 . TRBV2 TGTGCCACCGGAGGGGCAGAAGGAGAGACCCAGTACTTC CATGGAEGETQYF
. TRBJ1-4 . TRBV11-2 TGTGCCAGCAGCTTAGGAGCTGAAAAACTGTTTTTT CASSLGAEKLFF
. TRBJ1-1 . TRBV6-5 TGTGCCAGCAGTTACCGGTTCGGCAGCACTGAAGCTTTCTTT CASSYRFGSTEAFF
. TRBJ2-2 . TRBV5-1 TGCGCCAGCAGCTTGGCAGTATCCGGGGAGCTGTTTTTT CASSLAVSGELFF
. TRBJ2-2 TRBD2 TRBV7-9 TGTGCCAGCAAAAACAGCGGGGGGGGTCCCACCGGGGAGCTGTTTTTT CASKNSGGGPTGELFF
. TRBJ2-2 . TRBV27 TGTGCCAGCAGTTTACGATGGAACACCGGGGAGCTGTTTTTT CASSLRWNTGELFF
. TRBJ2-2 TRBD2 TRBV10-3 TGTGCCATCAGTGAGTCCCCAGCGGGGGCCGCGAACACCGGGGAGCTGTTTTTT CAISESPAGAANTGELFF
. TRBJ1-6 TRBD1 TRBV5-1 TGCGCCAGCAACCAGGGACAGAATAATTCACCCCTCCACTTT CASNQGQNNSPLHF
. TRBJ1-2 TRBD1 TRBV6-1 TGTGCCAGCAGTGAGGGGACAGGGGGCTATGGCTACACCTTC CASSEGTGGYGYTF
. TRBJ2-5 TRBD1 TRBV4-2 TGTGCCAGCAGCCAAGGACTGGGACAGAAAGTACAAGAGACCCAGTACTTC CASSQGLGQKVQETQYF
. TRBJ1-2 . TRBV7-8 TGTGCCAGCAGCCCCGGACGGATTAACTATGGCTACACCTTC CASSPGRINYGYTF
few TRBJ2-7 . TRBV2 TGTGCCAGCAGTTACACTCCCGGAGGCTACGAGCAGTACTTC CASSYTPGGYEQYF
few TRBJ1-6 . TRBV19 TGTGCCAGTAGTATCGAAGGGTACTATAATTCACCCCTCCACTTT CASSIEGYYNSPLHF
. TRBJ1-2 . TRBV6-6 TGTGCCAGCAGCCCCGACATCCAGTTGGGCTACACCTTC CASSPDIQLGYTF
once TRBJ1-4 . TRBV19 TGTGCCAGTAGTATAGCGTCGGGCCGGCTGTTTTTT CASSIASGRLFF
. TRBJ1-1 . TRBV9 TGTGCCAGCAGCGTAGAGGTGAACACTGAAGCTTTCTTT CASSVEVNTEAFF
. TRBJ2-7 . TRBV4-3 TGCGCCAGCAGCCAAGATTGGGCTAGCGAACCCTACGAGCAGTACTTC CASSQDWASEPYEQYF
. TRBJ1-3 . TRBV4-2 TGTGCCAGCAGCCAAGATTTTGAGAGGGGCGCAGGAAACACCATATATTTT CASSQDFERGAGNTIYF
. TRBJ2-2 . TRBV4-3 TGCGCCAGCAGCCAAGGATACAGGGTTGGGTCGAACACCGGGGAGCTGTTTTTT CASSQGYRVGSNTGELFF
. TRBJ2-6 . TRBV9 TGTGCCAGCAGCGTAGAGAGGGCTGGGGCCAACGTCCTGACTTTC CASSVERAGANVLTF
. TRBJ1-3 . TRBV2 TGTGCCAGCATCCCCGGGATTGCTGGAAACACCATATATTTT CASIPGIAGNTIYF
. TRBJ2-3 . TRBV28 TGTGCCAGCAGTTTAATACAAAGGTCAGATACGCAGTATTTT CASSLIQRSDTQYF
. TRBJ2-2 . TRBV28 TGTGCCAGCAGTTTCGGCAGCCCGAACACCGGGGAGCTGTTTTTT CASSFGSPNTGELFF
. TRBJ2-2 . TRBV7-9 TGTGCCAGCAGCTTGAACAATGCGAACACCGGGGAGCTGTTTTTT CASSLNNANTGELFF
. TRBJ2-7 . TRBV4-1 TGCGCCAGCAGCCAAGAGGGAGGCGGCAGGACTCGCTACGAGCAGTACTTC CASSQEGGGRTRYEQYF
few TRBJ1-1 . TRBV28 TGTGCCAGCAGTTTAGGAGATTACACTGAAGCTTTCTTT CASSLGDYTEAFF
. TRBJ2-7 . TRBV5-1 TGCGCCAGCAGCCTCGATTGGGAACGCTACGAGCAGTACTTC CASSLDWERYEQYF